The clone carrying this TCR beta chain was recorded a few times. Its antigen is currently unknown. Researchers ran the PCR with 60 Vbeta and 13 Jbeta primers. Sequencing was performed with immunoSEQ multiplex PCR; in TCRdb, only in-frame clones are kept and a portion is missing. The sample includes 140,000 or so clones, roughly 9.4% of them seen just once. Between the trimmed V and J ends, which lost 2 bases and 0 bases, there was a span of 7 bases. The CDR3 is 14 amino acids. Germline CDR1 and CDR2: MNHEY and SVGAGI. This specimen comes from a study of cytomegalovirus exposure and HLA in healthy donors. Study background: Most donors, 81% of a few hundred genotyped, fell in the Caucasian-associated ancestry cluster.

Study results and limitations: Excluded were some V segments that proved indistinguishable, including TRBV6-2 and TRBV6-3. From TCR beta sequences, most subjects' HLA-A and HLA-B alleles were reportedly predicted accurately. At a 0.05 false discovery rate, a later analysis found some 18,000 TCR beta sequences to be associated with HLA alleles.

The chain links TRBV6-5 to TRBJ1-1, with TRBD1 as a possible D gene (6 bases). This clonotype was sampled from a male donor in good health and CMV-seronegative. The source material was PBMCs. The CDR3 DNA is TGTGCCAGCAGTTACAAGGGGGTGAACACTGAAGCTTTCTTT. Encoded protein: CASSYKGVNTEAFF.